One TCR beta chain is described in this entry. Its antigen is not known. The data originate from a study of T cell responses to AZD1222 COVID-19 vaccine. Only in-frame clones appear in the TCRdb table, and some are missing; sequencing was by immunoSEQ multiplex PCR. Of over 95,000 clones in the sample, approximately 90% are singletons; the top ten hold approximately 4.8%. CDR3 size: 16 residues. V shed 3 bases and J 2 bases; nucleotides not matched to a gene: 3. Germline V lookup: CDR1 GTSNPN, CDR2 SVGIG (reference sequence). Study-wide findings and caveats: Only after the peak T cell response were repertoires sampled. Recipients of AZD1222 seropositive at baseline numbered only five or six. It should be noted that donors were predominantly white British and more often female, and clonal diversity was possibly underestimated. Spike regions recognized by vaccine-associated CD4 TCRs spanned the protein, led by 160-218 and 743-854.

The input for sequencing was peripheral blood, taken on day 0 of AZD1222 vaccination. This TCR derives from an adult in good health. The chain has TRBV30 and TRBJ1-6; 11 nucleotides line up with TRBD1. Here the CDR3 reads CAWRGQGGPYNSPLHF. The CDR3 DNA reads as TGTGCCTGGAGGGGACAGGGGGGCCCCTATAATTCACCCCTCCACTTT.